This TCR beta chain emerged from a study of T cells in Graves' hyperthyroidism and ophthalmopathy. This clonotype appeared many times. Its target is unknown. Hyperthyroidism patients were newly diagnosed, had disease duration under 2 months, and were aged 18 to 65 years. Clinical symptoms, serum thyroxine and TRAb, thyroid ultrasound and orbital computed tomography were used for the diagnoses. Per germline, CDR1 MNHEY and CDR2 SVGAGI. The CDR3 covers 14 residues. J was trimmed by 4 bases and V by 8 bases; bases with no gene match: 7. Notes on the study in general: In simple terms, a model built on 13 V-J features told ophthalmopathy apart from stable hyperthyroidism. Blood held most thyroid clonotypes expanded above 0.001 frequency.

Amplified regions were TCR beta CDR3 sequences from RNA transcripts. TCR CDR3 regions were first amplified by RT-PCR with HTBI primers. TCRdb reprocessed the multiplex PCR reads with MiXCR, giving one entry per CDR3 protein. The repertoire consists of roughly 570,000 distinct CDR3 sequences, with about 45% occurring once and the leading ten covering about 8%. The sequenced sample was peripheral blood or thyroid tissue (not recorded which). The V call is TRBV6-5, the J call TRBJ2-2; 7 positions match TRBD2. The sequence was collected from a woman under 30 with Graves' hyperthyroidism. The CDR3 is CASEGGSPTGELFF. The CDR3 DNA sequence: TGTGCCAGCGAAGGCGGGAGTCCCACCGGGGAGCTGTTTTTT.